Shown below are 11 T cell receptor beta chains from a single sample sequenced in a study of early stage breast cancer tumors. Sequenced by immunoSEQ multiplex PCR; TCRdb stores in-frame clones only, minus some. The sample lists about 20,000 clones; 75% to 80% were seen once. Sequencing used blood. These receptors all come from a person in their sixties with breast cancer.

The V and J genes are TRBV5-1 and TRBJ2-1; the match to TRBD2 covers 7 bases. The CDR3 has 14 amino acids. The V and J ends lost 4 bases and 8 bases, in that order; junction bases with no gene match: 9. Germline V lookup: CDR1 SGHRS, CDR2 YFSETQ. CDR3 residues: CASSPRTSGDEQFF. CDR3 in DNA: TGCGCCAGCAGCCCGCGGACTAGTGGAGATGAGCAGTTCTTC. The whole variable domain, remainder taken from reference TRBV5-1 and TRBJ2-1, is KAGVTQTPRYLIKTRGQQVTLSCSPISGHRSVSWYQQTPGQGLQFLFEYFSETQRNKGNFPGRFSGRQFSNSRSEMNVSTLELGDSALYLCASSPRTSGDEQFFGPGTRLTVL.

The CDR3 bases are TGCGCCAGCAGCTTGGCACAGCAGAACACTGAAGCTTTCTTT. It specifies CASSLAQQNTEAFF. The chain combines TRBV5-1 with TRBJ1-1; no reliable D call. The CDR3 totals 14 residues. Germline CDR1 is SGHRS and CDR2 is YFSETQ. Between the trimmed V and J ends, which lost 0 bases and 1 base, there was a span of 7 bases.

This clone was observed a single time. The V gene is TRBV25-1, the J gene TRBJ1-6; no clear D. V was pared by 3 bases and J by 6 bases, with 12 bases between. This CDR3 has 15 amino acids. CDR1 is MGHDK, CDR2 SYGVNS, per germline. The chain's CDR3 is CASSDLGVVNSPLHF. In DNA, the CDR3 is TGTGCCAGCAGTGATCTGGGAGTTGTTAATTCACCCCTCCACTTT.

The CDR3 bases are TGTGCCTGGAGCCTCAGCGGGTCGGGCACAGATACGCAGTATTTT. Amino acid sequence: CAWSLSGSGTDTQYF. The chain employs TRBV30 and TRBJ2-3; weak D call: TRBD2 (6 bases). The CDR3 has 15 residues. CDR1 GTSNPN and CDR2 SVGIG come from the germline V gene (reference sequence). Trimming removed 3 bases at V and 1 base at J, with 14 bases between.

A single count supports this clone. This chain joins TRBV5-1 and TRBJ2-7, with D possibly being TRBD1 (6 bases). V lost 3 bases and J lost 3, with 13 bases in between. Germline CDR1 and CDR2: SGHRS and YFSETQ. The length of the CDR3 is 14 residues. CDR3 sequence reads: CASSSWTAHYEQYF. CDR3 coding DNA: TGCGCCAGCAGCTCCTGGACAGCCCACTACGAGCAGTACTTC.

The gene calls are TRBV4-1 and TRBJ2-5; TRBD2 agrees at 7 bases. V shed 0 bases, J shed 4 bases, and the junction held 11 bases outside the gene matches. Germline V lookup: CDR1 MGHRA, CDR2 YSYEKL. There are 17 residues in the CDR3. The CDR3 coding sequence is TGCGCCAGCAGCCAAGATCGGGGACTAAAGGGGACAGAGACCCAGTACTTC. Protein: CASSQDRGLKGTETQYF.

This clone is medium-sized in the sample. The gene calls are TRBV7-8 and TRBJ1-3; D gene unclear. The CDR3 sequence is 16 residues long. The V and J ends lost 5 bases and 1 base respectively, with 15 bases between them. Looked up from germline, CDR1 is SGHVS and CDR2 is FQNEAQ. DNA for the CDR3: TGTGCCAGCAGCCCCCGAAACCGAGCTTCTGGAAACACCATATATTTT. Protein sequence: CASSPRNRASGNTIYF.

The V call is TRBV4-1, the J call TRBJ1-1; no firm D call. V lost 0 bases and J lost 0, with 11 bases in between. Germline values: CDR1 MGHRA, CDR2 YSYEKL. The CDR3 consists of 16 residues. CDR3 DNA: TGCGCCAGCAGCCAAGATATCTACGGACTGAACACTGAAGCTTTCTTT. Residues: CASSQDIYGLNTEAFF.

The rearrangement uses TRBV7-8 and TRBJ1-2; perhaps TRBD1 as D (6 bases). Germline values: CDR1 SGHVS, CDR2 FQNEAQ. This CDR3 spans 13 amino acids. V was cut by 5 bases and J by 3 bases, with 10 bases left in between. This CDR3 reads CASSTQGHYGYTF. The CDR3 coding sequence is TGTGCCAGCAGCACACAGGGCCACTATGGCTACACCTTC.

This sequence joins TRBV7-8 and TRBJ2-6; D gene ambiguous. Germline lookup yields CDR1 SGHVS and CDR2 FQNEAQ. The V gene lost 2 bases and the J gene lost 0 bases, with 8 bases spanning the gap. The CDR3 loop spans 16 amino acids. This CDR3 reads CASSLIGRSGANVLTF. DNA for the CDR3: TGTGCCAGCAGCTTAATTGGGCGCTCTGGGGCCAACGTCCTGACTTTC.

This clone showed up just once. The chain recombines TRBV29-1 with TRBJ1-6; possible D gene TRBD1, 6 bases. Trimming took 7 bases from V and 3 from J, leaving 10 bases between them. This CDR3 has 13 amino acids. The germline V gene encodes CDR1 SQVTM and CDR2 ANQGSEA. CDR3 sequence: CSAKQGYNSPLHF. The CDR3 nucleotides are TGCAGCGCGAAACAGGGCTATAATTCACCCCTCCACTTT.